These 20 T cell receptor beta chains share one sample of origin, sequenced in a study of chemoradiotherapy in HPV16-positive cancers. Assay used: immunoSEQ multiplex PCR; TCRdb lists only in-frame clones, some missing. In the table there are over a thousand clones, roughly 88% of which are singletons. Sequenced material: tumor tissue, taken from a patient who underwent chemoradiotherapy. These receptors were collected from a human donor with HPV-associated anogenital cancer.

The chain is built from TRBV6-5 and TRBJ2-7; D is ambiguous. In germline, CDR1 is MNHEY, CDR2 SVGAGI. This CDR3 comprises 11 residues. With 10 bases removed from V and 4 bases from J, the gap between germline ends came to 11 bases. The CDR3 reads CATFFGYEQYF. DNA of the CDR3: TGTGCCACCTTCTTCGGGTACGAGCAGTACTTC.

The chain employs TRBV28 and TRBJ1-5; D not certain. Germline CDR1 and CDR2: MDHEN and SYDVKM. Trimming left V 1 base short and J 4 bases short, with 2 bases between. The CDR3 totals 12 residues. CDR3 in amino acids: CASSLLNQPQHF. Here the CDR3 DNA reads TGTGCCAGCAGTTTATTAAATCAGCCCCAGCATTTT.

The rearrangement uses TRBV29-1 and TRBJ2-5; D perhaps matches TRBD2 (6 bases). The closer fit of TRBJ2-7 to the DNA end suggests the J call may be wrong. Germline assignment: CDR1 SQVTM and CDR2 ANQGSEA. The CDR3 contains 13 residues. CDR3 protein: CSVARVSEGEQYF. The CDR3 coding sequence is TGCAGCGTCGCCAGGGTATCGGAGGGCGAGCAGTACTTC.

The chain carries TRBV5-1 and TRBJ2-1; possible D gene TRBD2, 5 bases. This CDR3 region has 13 residues. The germline V and J ends were trimmed by 4 bases and 7 bases, with 12 bases remaining between them. Per germline, CDR1 SGHRS and CDR2 YFSETQ. The CDR3: CASSIRTGNEQFF. The CDR3 nucleotides read TGCGCCAGCAGCATCCGGACGGGGAATGAGCAGTTCTTC.

This chain links TRBV9 with TRBJ2-3; tentatively, D is TRBD2 (5 bases). The CDR3 spans 14 residues. Germline V gene lookup returns CDR1 SGDLS and CDR2 YYNGEE. V lost 3 bases, J lost 0 bases, and 8 bases lay in between. The CDR3 DNA sequence: TGTGCCAGCAGCGGGACTCATAGCACAGATACGCAGTATTTT. Translating it yields CASSGTHSTDTQYF.

The gene calls are TRBV6-5 and TRBJ2-7, with 10 bases aligning to TRBD2. The trim removed 6 bases at V and 4 bases at J, leaving 9 bases unmatched. This CDR3 spans 15 amino acids. The V gene's germline CDR1 is MNHEY and CDR2 SVGAGI. The chain's CDR3 is CASSPRTSGYYEQYF. The CDR3 DNA sequence: TGTGCCAGCAGCCCCCGGACTAGCGGATATTACGAGCAGTACTTC.

The rearrangement joins TRBV11-2 to TRBJ1-2; D unresolved. The CDR3 has 14 residues. Trimming took 0 bases from V and 4 from J, leaving 9 bases between them. From germline, CDR1 is SGHAT and CDR2 FQNNGV. The CDR3 region is CASSLDLGRYGYTF. The CDR3 DNA sequence: TGTGCCAGCAGCTTAGACCTCGGGCGCTATGGCTACACCTTC.

The J gene is TRBJ2-6, the V gene TRBV4-3; 9 nucleotides agree with TRBD1. V gave up 1 base and J gave up 2 bases; unmatched junction bases: 3. This CDR3 has 17 residues. Germline CDR1 reads LGHNA; CDR2 reads YSLEER. DNA of the CDR3: TGCGCCAGCAGCCAAGTTGGGACAGGGACTGGGGCCAACGTCCTGACTTTC. As protein: CASSQVGTGTGANVLTF.

This chain links TRBV5-4 with TRBJ2-2; no clear D gene. Trimming took off 4 bases at V and 3 bases at J, with 4 bases between the two ends. In germline, CDR1 is SGHNT, CDR2 YYREEE (reference sequence). CDR3 length equals 12 residues. CDR3 sequence: CASSRDTGELFF. CDR3 coding DNA: TGTGCCAGCAGCCGAGACACCGGGGAGCTGTTTTTT.

The chain is built from TRBV6-5 and TRBJ1-1, with D perhaps matching TRBD1 (6 bases). The germline V gene has CDR1 MNHEY and CDR2 SVGAGI. The ends were cut back, 5 bases at V and 6 bases at J, with 19 bases in the middle. CDR3 size: 15 residues. The CDR3: CASSTLQGTGAEAFF. The CDR3 DNA reads as TGTGCCAGCAGTACCCTACAGGGAACTGGCGCTGAAGCTTTCTTT.

This chain connects TRBV27 to TRBJ2-7; 7 positions agree with TRBD2. This CDR3 contains 12 residues. The V gene's germline CDR1 is MNHEY and CDR2 SMNVEV (reference sequence). V was pared by 8 bases and J by 5 bases, with 6 bases of the junction left unmatched. The CDR3 nucleotides are TGTGCCAGCCGGACGGGGAGGGACGAGCAGTACTTC. Amino acids: CASRTGRDEQYF.

The chain employs TRBV7-9 and TRBJ2-1; no clear D. V gave up 0 bases and J gave up 12 bases, with 12 bases separating them. Germline V gene lookup returns CDR1 SEHNR and CDR2 FQNEAQ (reference sequence). The CDR3 spans 13 residues. The CDR3 loop is CASSLAGAPSQFF. CDR3 in DNA: TGTGCCAGCAGCTTAGCTGGAGCCCCATCGCAGTTCTTC.

V is TRBV9 and J is TRBJ1-2, with 9 positions matching TRBD1. V gave up 2 bases and J gave up 4 bases; unmatched junction bases: 6. The CDR3 loop spans 15 amino acids. Germline values: CDR1 SGDLS, CDR2 YYNGEE. CDR3 residues: CASSVRDRASYGYTF. CDR3 nucleotide sequence: TGTGCCAGCAGCGTCCGGGACAGGGCTTCCTATGGCTACACCTTC.

The chain couples TRBV7-9 to TRBJ2-3, with TRBD2 matching over 11 bases. The CDR3 sequence is 16 residues long. The germline CDR1 and CDR2 sequences are SEHNR and FQNEAQ (reference sequence). With 5 bases clipped from V and 4 bases from J, the junction kept 8 bases outside the gene matches. The CDR3 bases are TGTGCCAGCAGCCTACTAGCGGGAGCAAGAGCAGATACGCAGTATTTT. This translates into CASSLLAGARADTQYF.

This clone was seen only a few times. A junction end diverges from the germline sequence, so it may reflect a read error. The chain uses TRBV7-7 and TRBJ2-7, with 8 bases fitting TRBD2. Germline V gene data show CDR1 as SSHAT and CDR2 as FNYEAQ (reference sequence). This CDR3 comprises 15 residues. The CDR3 protein is CASSLEAGGTYEQYF. For the CDR3, the DNA is TGTGCTAGCAGCTTAGAGGCGGGAGGAACCTACGAGCAGTACTTC.

The rearrangement links TRBV18 to TRBJ2-7, with a weak D call TRBD2 (6 bases). Germline V CDR1 and CDR2: KGHSH, LQKENI. The CDR3 is 14 residues long. V was shortened by 8 bases and J by 1 base, with 15 bases between the two germline ends. The CDR3 DNA follows: TGTGCCAGCACCAGATCCGGGGGATCCTACGAGCAGTACTTC. It is translated as CASTRSGGSYEQYF.

This chain uses TRBV11-2 with TRBJ2-1; 7 bases line up with TRBD1. Germline V lookup: CDR1 SGHAT, CDR2 FQNNGV. The length of the CDR3 is 12 residues. The V segment lost 5 bases and the J segment 13 bases; nucleotides outside the gene matches: 8. The CDR3 protein is CASSARTGDQFF. Here the CDR3 DNA reads TGTGCCAGCAGCGCCCGGACAGGCGACCAGTTCTTC.

The chain uses TRBV29-1 and TRBJ1-1; TRBD1 matches at 9 bases. The germline gives CDR1 SQVTM, CDR2 ANQGSEA. The CDR3 sequence is 13 residues long. V shed 4 bases and J 6 bases; nucleotides not matched to a gene: 6. The CDR3, as DNA: TGCAGCGTTGCCTGGACAGGGGAGGCTGAAGCTTTCTTT. The encoded protein is CSVAWTGEAEAFF.

The chain is built from TRBV5-6 and TRBJ2-6; TRBD1 matches 8 bases. V shed 4 bases, J shed 1 base, and the junction held 10 bases outside the gene matches. CDR1 and CDR2 from the germline V gene are SGHDT and YYEEEE. The CDR3 is 18 residues long. CDR3 loop: CASSGTGTGLSGANVLTF. The DNA of the CDR3 is TGTGCCAGCAGCGGAACCGGGACAGGCCTTTCTGGGGCCAACGTCCTGACTTTC.

The CDR3 is CASSWDRDSKNIQYF. CDR3 in DNA: TGTGCCAGCAGCTGGGACAGGGATTCCAAAAACATTCAGTACTTC. The chain carries TRBV7-2 and TRBJ2-4, with 9 bases fitting TRBD1. Germline V gene data show CDR1 as SGHTA and CDR2 as FQGNSA. This CDR3 has 15 amino acids. Germline trimming cut 4 bases from V and 2 bases from J; bases unmatched to any gene: 3.